The 30 T cell receptor beta chains presented below share a single source sample, sequenced in a study of blood T cell repertoires in COVID-19. Profiled with immunoSEQ multiplex PCR; TCRdb holds only in-frame clones, not every one. This repertoire shows tens of thousands of clones, about 80% found once; its top ten account for about 10%. Sequenced: peripheral blood. The receptors derive from a human donor in a cohort sampled during active COVID-19.

This clone was seen more than once but under ten times. The chain has TRBV7-6 and TRBJ2-2; a possible D gene is TRBD1 (6 bases). Per germline, CDR1 SGHVS and CDR2 FNYEAQ. V lost 5 bases and J lost 5, with 15 bases in between. CDR3 length: 15 amino acids. The CDR3 protein is CASSPQGVGTGELFF. The DNA of the CDR3 is TGTGCCAGCAGCCCACAGGGTGTTGGAACCGGGGAGCTGTTTTTT.

The V call is TRBV5-1, the J call TRBJ2-7; 7 positions agree with TRBD1. The CDR3 consists of 13 residues. CDR1 and CDR2 from the germline V gene are SGHRS and YFSETQ. Losses at the gene ends were 3 bases for V and 5 bases for J; bases not matched to a gene: 5. CDR3 loop: CASSSGQANEQYF. For the CDR3, the DNA is TGCGCCAGCAGCTCAGGACAGGCCAACGAGCAGTACTTC.

The chain links TRBV11-2 to TRBJ1-6; 7 bases are a match to TRBD1. The CDR3 has 13 residues. Germline V CDR1 and CDR2: SGHAT, FQNNGV. The J segment lost 10 bases and the V segment lost 5 bases, leaving 5 bases of the junction unmatched. CDR3 bases: TGTGCCAGCAGCGGGACAGTACGCTCACCCCTCCACTTT. It translates to CASSGTVRSPLHF.

This sequence joins TRBV9 and TRBJ1-5; D might be TRBD1 (5 bases). The CDR3 is 16 amino acids. Germline V gene sequence: CDR1 SGDLS, CDR2 YYNGEE. Trimming cost V 1 base and J 4 bases, with 15 bases left between them. As DNA, the CDR3 is TGTGCCAGCAGCGTAAACCCTTTGGGGGGAAATCAGCCCCAGCATTTT. It translates to CASSVNPLGGNQPQHF.

V and J are TRBV6-1 and TRBJ2-7, with D uncertain. V was clipped by 0 bases and J by 3 bases, with 9 bases between them. Germline V lookup: CDR1 MNHNS, CDR2 SASEGT. CDR3 length: 14 residues. CDR3 region: CASSEANKYYEQYF. CDR3 bases: TGTGCCAGCAGTGAAGCGAACAAATACTACGAGCAGTACTTC.

CDR3 protein: CASSFGGQPQHF. Written as DNA, the CDR3 is TGTGCCAGTAGTTTCGGCGGACAGCCCCAGCATTTT. The chain carries TRBV19 and TRBJ1-5; no clear D gene. V lost 5 bases to trimming and J lost 7 bases, with 9 bases between them. CDR1 and CDR2 from the germline V gene are LNHDA and SQIVND (reference sequence). The length of the CDR3 is 12 residues. Looking up the rest from reference TRBV19 and TRBJ1-5 gives the full variable domain: DGGITQSPKYLFRKEGQNVTLSCEQNLNHDAMYWYRQDPGQGLRLIYYSQIVNDFQKGDIAEGYSVSREKKESFPLTVTSAQKNPTAFYLCASSFGGQPQHFGDGTRLSIL.

The rearrangement links TRBV11-2 to TRBJ1-3; perhaps TRBD1 as D (5 bases). The CDR3 covers 14 residues. V lost 3 bases, J lost 8 bases, and 14 bases lay in between. CDR1 is SGHAT, CDR2 FQNNGV, per germline. CDR3 in amino acids: CASSFSRALDTIYF. The CDR3 DNA sequence: TGTGCCAGCAGCTTTAGCAGGGCCCTCGACACCATATATTTT. The complete variable domain, with remaining parts taken from reference TRBV11-2 and TRBJ1-3, reads EAGVAQSPRYKIIEKRQSVAFWCNPISGHATLYWYQQILGQGPKLLIQFQNNGVVDDSQLPKDRFSAERLKGVDSTLKIQPAKLEDSAVYLCASSFSRALDTIYFGEGSWLTVV.

The V and J genes are TRBV7-6 and TRBJ2-1; possibly TRBD2 for D (6 bases). Trimming pared 5 bases from V and 1 base from J, leaving 12 bases between. Per the germline V gene, CDR1 is SGHVS and CDR2 is FNYEAQ. This CDR3 is built from 15 residues. The CDR3 sequence is CASSPGGESYNEQFF. The CDR3 DNA follows: TGTGCCAGCAGCCCAGGAGGGGAGTCCTACAATGAGCAGTTCTTC. The full variable domain, in which reference TRBV7-6 and TRBJ2-1 provide the parts outside the CDR3, is GAGVSQSPRYKVTKRGQDVALRCDPISGHVSLYWYRQALGQGPEFLTYFNYEAQQDKSGLPNDRFSAERPEGSISTLTIQRTEQRDSAMYRCASSPGGESYNEQFFGPGTRLTVL.

CDR3 sequence reads: CASSRREAVNTEAFF. DNA for the CDR3: TGTGCCAGCTCACGCCGCGAGGCAGTTAACACTGAAGCTTTCTTT. The genes are TRBV18 and TRBJ1-1; D is ambiguous. Germline loops: CDR1 KGHSH, CDR2 LQKENI. The germline V and J ends were trimmed by 4 bases and 2 bases, with 14 bases remaining between them. This CDR3 is 15 amino acids long.

The table lists this clone with a few counts. The chain carries TRBV5-4 and TRBJ1-2, with TRBD1 matching 8 bases. This CDR3 spans 13 amino acids. V gave up 3 bases and J gave up 11 bases; unmatched junction bases: 9. From germline, CDR1 is SGHNT and CDR2 YYREEE (reference sequence). CDR3: CASSWDRKGWYTF. The DNA of the CDR3 is TGTGCCAGCAGCTGGGACAGGAAGGGTTGGTACACCTTC.

This sequence joins TRBV5-4 and TRBJ2-7; 10 bases fit TRBD1. Germline loops: CDR1 SGHNT, CDR2 YYREEE (reference sequence). The CDR3 spans 16 residues. J lost 5 bases, V lost 0 bases, and 8 bases had no gene match. The CDR3 DNA follows: TGTGCCAGCAGCTTGGCCTCTGGGACAGGGGTCCACGAGCAGTACTTC. It translates to CASSLASGTGVHEQYF.

V usage is TRBV5-4 and J usage is TRBJ1-1; D uncertain. Germline CDR1 reads SGHNT; CDR2 reads YYREEE (reference sequence). V was pared by 0 bases and J by 0 bases, with 9 bases between. This CDR3 is built from 15 residues. This CDR3 is CASSLGTRMNTEAFF. CDR3 in DNA: TGTGCCAGCAGCTTGGGTACCAGGATGAACACTGAAGCTTTCTTT.

V gene TRBV19 combines with J gene TRBJ1-1; a possible D gene is TRBD1 (5 bases). Trimming removed 3 bases from V and 5 bases from J, with 16 bases in between. This CDR3 comprises 15 residues. CDR1 and CDR2 (germline): LNHDA, SQIVND (reference sequence). CDR3 protein: CASSMLGQGRTEAFF. The CDR3 DNA sequence: TGTGCCAGTAGTATGTTGGGCCAGGGCCGGACTGAAGCTTTCTTT. Full variable domain (rest looked up from reference TRBV19 and TRBJ1-1): DGGITQSPKYLFRKEGQNVTLSCEQNLNHDAMYWYRQDPGQGLRLIYYSQIVNDFQKGDIAEGYSVSREKKESFPLTVTSAQKNPTAFYLCASSMLGQGRTEAFFGQGTRLTVV.

V gene TRBV24-1 combines with J gene TRBJ1-1; D remains unclear. This CDR3 has 13 residues. Trimming took off 9 bases at V and 4 bases at J, with 14 bases between the two ends. Per the germline V gene, CDR1 is KGHDR and CDR2 is SFDVKD. CDR3 DNA sequence: TGTGCCACCCGCCTGGGCTTAGGCACTGAAGCTTTCTTT. Translation gives CATRLGLGTEAFF.

The CDR3 region has the DNA TGTGCCAGCAGCCCGGGACAGGCCTACGAGCAGTACTTC. Translating gives CASSPGQAYEQYF. V usage is TRBV9 and J usage is TRBJ2-7; 8 bases fit TRBD1. Trimming cost V 4 bases and J 2 bases; bases outside gene matches: 2. The CDR3 spans 13 residues. In germline, CDR1 is SGDLS, CDR2 YYNGEE.

The CDR3 nucleotides read TGTGCCAGCAGCCACGCGGTACAGGGACACCTGTTTTTT. Its translation: CASSHAVQGHLFF. The chain recombines TRBV3-1 (or the pseudogene TRBV3-2) with TRBJ1-4; tentatively, D is TRBD1 (6 bases). The ends were cut back, 3 bases at V and 14 bases at J, with 16 bases in the middle. The CDR3 contains 13 residues. Per the germline V gene, CDR1 is LGHDT and CDR2 is YNNKEL (reference sequence).

A few counts support this clone. This chain uses TRBV4-1 with TRBJ1-2, with 7 positions matching TRBD1. Germline loops: CDR1 MGHRA, CDR2 YSYEKL. The CDR3 totals 15 residues. Trimming cost V 3 bases and J 7 bases; bases outside gene matches: 11. The DNA of the CDR3 is TGCGCCAGCAGCCAGGCCTTCGGACAGGTTCGTGGCTACACCTTC. As protein: CASSQAFGQVRGYTF.

J is TRBJ2-2 and V is TRBV9, with D perhaps TRBD2 (6 bases). Germline values: CDR1 SGDLS, CDR2 YYNGEE. Trimming left V 3 bases short and J 5 bases short, with 11 bases between. This CDR3 has 14 amino acids. The CDR3 loop reads CASSEGGTTGELFF. The CDR3, as DNA: TGTGCCAGCAGCGAGGGCGGGACTACCGGGGAGCTGTTTTTT.

The chain has TRBV7-9 and TRBJ2-3; TRBD2 agrees at 7 bases. The length of the CDR3 is 14 residues. Germline V gene lookup returns CDR1 SEHNR and CDR2 FQNEAQ (reference sequence). V dropped 5 bases and J dropped 0; count of bases not matched to a gene: 2. In DNA, the CDR3 is TGTGCCAGCAGCGCTAGCGGTAGCACAGATACGCAGTATTTT. Translated: CASSASGSTDTQYF.

The chain couples TRBV5-4 to TRBJ2-3, with TRBD2 identical over 11 bases. This CDR3 spans 16 amino acids. V was pared by 4 bases and J by 4 bases, with 8 bases of the junction left unmatched. Germline-derived CDR1 and CDR2 are SGHNT and YYREEE (reference sequence). The CDR3 nucleotides read TGTGCCAGCAGCCAGCCACTAGCGGGAGCCGCAGATACGCAGTATTTT. Translating gives CASSQPLAGAADTQYF.

The rearrangement uses TRBV11-3 and TRBJ2-2; no clear D gene. This CDR3 region has 12 residues. The V end was cut by 5 bases, the J end by 6 bases, with 7 bases between. In germline, CDR1 is SGHNT, CDR2 YENEEA. CDR3 loop: CASSREAGELFF. DNA for the CDR3: TGTGCCAGCAGCCGAGAAGCCGGGGAGCTGTTTTTT.

This rearrangement joins TRBV19 to TRBJ2-3; 10 bases align to TRBD2. CDR3 size: 15 residues. Trimming took 6 bases from V and 7 from J; bases not matched to a gene: 10. Germline V gene data show CDR1 as LNHDA and CDR2 as SQIVND (reference sequence). This CDR3 is CASSEVASGRHTQYF. The DNA of the CDR3 is TGTGCCAGTAGCGAAGTGGCTAGCGGGAGACATACGCAGTATTTT.

In its sample, this clone was seen once. CDR3 sequence (DNA): TGTGCCAGCAGCTTTACGGGTGAGGGCTACACCTTC. It translates to CASSFTGEGYTF. The chain links TRBV5-4 to TRBJ1-2; unclear D gene. V was trimmed by 2 bases and J by 8 bases, leaving 10 bases between them. From germline, CDR1 is SGHNT and CDR2 YYREEE (reference sequence). The CDR3 has 12 residues.

The chain uses TRBV15 and TRBJ2-5; TRBD2 is a possible D gene (5 bases). V was shortened by 1 base and J by 2 bases, with 17 bases between the two germline ends. Germline lookup yields CDR1 LNHNV and CDR2 YYDKDF (reference sequence). The CDR3 has 17 residues. DNA for the CDR3: TGTGCCACCAGCAGAGGCGGGCTAGCCATGGGGCAAGAGACCCAGTACTTC. This translates into CATSRGGLAMGQETQYF.

This chain connects TRBV10-3 to TRBJ2-3; TRBD2 agrees at 9 bases. J was trimmed by 4 bases and V by 4 bases; bases with no gene match: 6. CDR1 ENHRY and CDR2 SYGVKD come from the germline V gene. CDR3 size: 15 residues. The CDR3 nucleotides read TGTGCCATCAGTGCGGCTAGCGGGGCCCCAGATACGCAGTATTTT. Translation: CAISAASGAPDTQYF.

This chain connects TRBV29-1 to TRBJ1-5, with D perhaps TRBD1 (6 bases). V lost 4 bases and J lost 7, with 14 bases in between. Per the germline V gene, CDR1 is SQVTM and CDR2 is ANQGSEA. The CDR3 length is 13 residues. Written as DNA, the CDR3 is TGCAGCGTTGCTACAGGGACGGGGCAGCCCCAGCATTTT. Protein product: CSVATGTGQPQHF.

CDR3 coding DNA: TGTGCCAGCAGCACCCTCGGCCCCAGGGAACAAGAGACCCAGTACTTC. The encoded protein is CASSTLGPREQETQYF. This chain joins TRBV5-6 and TRBJ2-5, with a tentative D call TRBD1 (5 bases). Trimming took 4 bases from V and 2 from J, leaving 18 bases between them. The CDR3 totals 16 residues. CDR1 SGHDT and CDR2 YYEEEE come from the germline V gene. The variable domain in full, completed from reference TRBV5-6 and TRBJ2-5, reads DAGVTQSPTHLIKTRGQQVTLRCSPKSGHDTVSWYQQALGQGPQFIFQYYEEEERQRGNFPDRFSGHQFPNYSSELNVNALLLGDSALYLCASSTLGPREQETQYFGPGTRLLVL.

The chain is built from TRBV5-1 and TRBJ2-7, with D possibly being TRBD1 (7 bases). V was shortened by 0 bases and J by 2 bases, with 15 bases between the two germline ends. The CDR3 loop spans 16 amino acids. Germline V gives CDR1 SGHRS, CDR2 YFSETQ. This CDR3 is CASSLVGGQSAYEQYF. The CDR3 nucleotides read TGCGCCAGCAGCTTGGTGGGGGGACAGAGTGCCTACGAGCAGTACTTC.

The chain combines TRBV5-1 with TRBJ1-2; D might be TRBD1 (5 bases). The CDR3 has 16 amino acids. CDR1 is SGHRS, CDR2 YFSETQ, per germline. Deletions cut 0 bases from V and 4 bases from J, with 16 bases between. Here the CDR3 reads CASSLAPGPPGYGYTF. The CDR3 bases are TGCGCCAGCAGCTTGGCCCCAGGGCCGCCTGGCTATGGCTACACCTTC.

The chain uses TRBV2 and TRBJ1-5, with 12 nucleotides matching TRBD1. From germline, CDR1 is SNHLY and CDR2 FYNNEI. After removal of 6 bases from V and 7 bases from J, the junction contained 7 bases not matched to a gene. CDR3 length: 15 amino acids. CDR3 sequence reads: CASSQGQGARQPQHF. The CDR3 DNA is TGTGCCAGCAGCCAGGGACAGGGGGCGCGACAGCCCCAGCATTTT.